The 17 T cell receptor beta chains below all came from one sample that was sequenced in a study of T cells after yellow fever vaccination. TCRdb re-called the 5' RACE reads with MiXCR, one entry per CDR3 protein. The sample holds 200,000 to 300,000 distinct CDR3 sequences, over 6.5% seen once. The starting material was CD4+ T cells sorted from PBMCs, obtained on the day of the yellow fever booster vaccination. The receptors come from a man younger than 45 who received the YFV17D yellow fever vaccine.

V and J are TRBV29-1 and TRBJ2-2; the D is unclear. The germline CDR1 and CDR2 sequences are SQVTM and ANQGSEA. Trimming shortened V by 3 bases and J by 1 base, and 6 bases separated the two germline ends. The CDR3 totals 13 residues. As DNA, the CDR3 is TGCAGCGTTGACGAACTGAACACCGGGGAGCTGTTTTTT. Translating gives CSVDELNTGELFF.

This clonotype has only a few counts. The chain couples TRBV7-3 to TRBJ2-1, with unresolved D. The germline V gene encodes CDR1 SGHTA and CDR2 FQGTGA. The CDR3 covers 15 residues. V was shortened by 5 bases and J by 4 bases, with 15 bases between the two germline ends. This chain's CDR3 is CASSPRGMGYNEQFF. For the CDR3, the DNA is TGTGCCAGCAGCCCCCGCGGCATGGGGTACAATGAGCAGTTCTTC.

The CDR3 nucleotides are TGTGCCAGCACCCCCCTGAGCGGTTTCAGCTCCTACAATGAGCAGTTCTTC. Its protein product is CASTPLSGFSSYNEQFF. The V and J genes are TRBV7-2 and TRBJ2-1, with D perhaps TRBD2 (5 bases). The CDR3 runs to 17 residues. Germline V lookup: CDR1 SGHTA, CDR2 FQGNSA. V shed 7 bases and J shed 0 bases, with 19 bases lying between them.

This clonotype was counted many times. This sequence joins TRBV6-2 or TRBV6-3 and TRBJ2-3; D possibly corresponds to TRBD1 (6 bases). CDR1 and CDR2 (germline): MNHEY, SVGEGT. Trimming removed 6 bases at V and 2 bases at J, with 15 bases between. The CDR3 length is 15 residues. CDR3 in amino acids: CASSPFRGSTDTQYF. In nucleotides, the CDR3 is TGTGCCAGCAGCCCCTTCAGGGGATCCACAGATACGCAGTATTTT.

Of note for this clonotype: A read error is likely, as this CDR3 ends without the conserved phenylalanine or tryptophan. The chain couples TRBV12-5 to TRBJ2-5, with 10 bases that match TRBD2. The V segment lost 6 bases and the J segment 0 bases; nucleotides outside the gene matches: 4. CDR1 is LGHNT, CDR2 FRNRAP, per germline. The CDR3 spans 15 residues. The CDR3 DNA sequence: TGTGCTAGTGGCGTAGGGACTAGCGACCAAGAGACCCAGTACTTA. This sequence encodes CASGVGTSDQETQYL.

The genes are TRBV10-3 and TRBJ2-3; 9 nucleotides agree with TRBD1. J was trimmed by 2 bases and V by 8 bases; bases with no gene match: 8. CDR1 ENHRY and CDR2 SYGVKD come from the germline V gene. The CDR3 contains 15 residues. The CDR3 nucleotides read TGTGCCATCGGACATACAGGGGGCGTCACAGATACGCAGTATTTT. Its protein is CAIGHTGGVTDTQYF.

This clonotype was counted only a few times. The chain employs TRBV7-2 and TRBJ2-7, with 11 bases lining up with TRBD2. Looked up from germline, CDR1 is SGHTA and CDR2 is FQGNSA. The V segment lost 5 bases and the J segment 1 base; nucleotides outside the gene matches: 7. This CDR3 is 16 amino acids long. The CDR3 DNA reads TGTGCCAGCAGCCGGCCCGGGACTAGCGGATCCTACGAGCAGTACTTC. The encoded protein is CASSRPGTSGSYEQYF.

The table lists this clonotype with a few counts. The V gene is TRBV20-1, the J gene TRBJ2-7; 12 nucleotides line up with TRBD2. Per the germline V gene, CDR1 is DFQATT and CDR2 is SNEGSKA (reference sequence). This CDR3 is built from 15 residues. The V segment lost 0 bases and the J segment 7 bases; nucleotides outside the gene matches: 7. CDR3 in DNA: TGCAGTGCTAGAGACCGACTAGCGGGAGTCGGGGAGCAGTACTTC. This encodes CSARDRLAGVGEQYF.

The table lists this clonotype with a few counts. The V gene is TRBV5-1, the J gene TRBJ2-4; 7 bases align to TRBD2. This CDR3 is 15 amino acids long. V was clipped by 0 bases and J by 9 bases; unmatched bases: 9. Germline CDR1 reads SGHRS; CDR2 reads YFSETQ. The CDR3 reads CASSLEWGRDAIQYF. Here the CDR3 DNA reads TGCGCCAGCAGCTTGGAGTGGGGGAGGGATGCCATTCAGTACTTC. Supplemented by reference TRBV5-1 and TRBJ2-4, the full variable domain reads KAGVTQTPRYLIKTRGQQVTLSCSPISGHRSVSWYQQTPGQGLQFLFEYFSETQRNKGNFPGRFSGRQFSNSRSEMNVSTLELGDSALYLCASSLEWGRDAIQYFGAGTRLSVL.

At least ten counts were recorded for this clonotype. CDR3 loop: CSARVNRGTDEQFF. CDR3 in DNA: TGCAGTGCTAGAGTAAACAGGGGTACCGATGAGCAGTTCTTC. The chain is built from TRBV20-1 and TRBJ2-1; 7 nucleotides align to TRBD1. With 1 base clipped from V and 8 bases from J, the junction kept 8 bases outside the gene matches. CDR1 and CDR2 from the germline V gene are DFQATT and SNEGSKA (reference sequence). The CDR3 covers 14 residues.

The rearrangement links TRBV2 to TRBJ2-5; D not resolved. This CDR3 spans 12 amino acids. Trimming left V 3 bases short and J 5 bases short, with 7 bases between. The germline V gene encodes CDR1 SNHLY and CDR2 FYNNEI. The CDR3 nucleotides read TGTGCCAGCAGTGATATTGCGGAGACCCAGTACTTC. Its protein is CASSDIAETQYF. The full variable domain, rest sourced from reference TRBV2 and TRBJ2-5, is EPEVTQTPSHQVTQMGQEVILRCVPISNHLYFYWYRQILGQKVEFLVSFYNNEISEKSEIFDDQFSVERPDGSNFTLKIRSTKLEDSAMYFCASSDIAETQYFGPGTRLLVL.

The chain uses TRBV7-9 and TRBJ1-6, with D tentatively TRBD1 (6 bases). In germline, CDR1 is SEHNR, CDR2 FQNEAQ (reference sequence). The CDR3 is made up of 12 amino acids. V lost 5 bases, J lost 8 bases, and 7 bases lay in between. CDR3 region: CASSTGHSPLHF. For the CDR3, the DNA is TGTGCCAGCAGCACAGGGCATTCACCCCTCCACTTT.

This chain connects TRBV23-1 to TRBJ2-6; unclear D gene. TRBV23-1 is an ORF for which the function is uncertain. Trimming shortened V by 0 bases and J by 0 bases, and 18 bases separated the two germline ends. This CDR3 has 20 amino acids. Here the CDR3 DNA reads TGCGCCAGCAGTCAATCAATTAGGACGCGCAGGAGCTCTGGGGCCAACGTCCTGACTTTC. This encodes CASSQSIRTRRSSGANVLTF.

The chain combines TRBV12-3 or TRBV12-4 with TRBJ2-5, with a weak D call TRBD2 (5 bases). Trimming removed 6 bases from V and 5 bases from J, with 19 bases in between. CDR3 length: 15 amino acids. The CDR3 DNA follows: TGTGCCAGCAGGCTCTCCTGGGGAGTTTCGGAGACCCAGTACTTC. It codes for CASRLSWGVSETQYF.

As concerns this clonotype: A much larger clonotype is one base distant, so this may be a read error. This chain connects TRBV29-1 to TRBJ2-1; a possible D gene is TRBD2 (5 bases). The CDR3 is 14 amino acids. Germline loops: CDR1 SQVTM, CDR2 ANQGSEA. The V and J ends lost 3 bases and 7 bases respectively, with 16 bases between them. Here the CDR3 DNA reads TGCAGCGTTGACAGCGAGAGGGCCCTGAATGAGCAGTTCTTC. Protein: CSVDSERALNEQFF.

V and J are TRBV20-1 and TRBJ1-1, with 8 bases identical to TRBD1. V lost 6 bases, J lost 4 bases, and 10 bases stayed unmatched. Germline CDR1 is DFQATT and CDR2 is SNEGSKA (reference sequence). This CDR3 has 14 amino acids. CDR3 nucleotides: TGCAGTGCGCCTCAGGGGGCCGTGGTCACTGAAGCTTTCTTT. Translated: CSAPQGAVVTEAFF.

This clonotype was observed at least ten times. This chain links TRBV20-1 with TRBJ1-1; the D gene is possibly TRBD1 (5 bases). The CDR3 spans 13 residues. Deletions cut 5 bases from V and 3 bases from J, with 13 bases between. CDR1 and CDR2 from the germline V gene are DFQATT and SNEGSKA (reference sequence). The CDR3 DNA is TGCAGTGCTTGGATGGGAGGGGACACTGAAGCTTTCTTT. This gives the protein CSAWMGGDTEAFF.